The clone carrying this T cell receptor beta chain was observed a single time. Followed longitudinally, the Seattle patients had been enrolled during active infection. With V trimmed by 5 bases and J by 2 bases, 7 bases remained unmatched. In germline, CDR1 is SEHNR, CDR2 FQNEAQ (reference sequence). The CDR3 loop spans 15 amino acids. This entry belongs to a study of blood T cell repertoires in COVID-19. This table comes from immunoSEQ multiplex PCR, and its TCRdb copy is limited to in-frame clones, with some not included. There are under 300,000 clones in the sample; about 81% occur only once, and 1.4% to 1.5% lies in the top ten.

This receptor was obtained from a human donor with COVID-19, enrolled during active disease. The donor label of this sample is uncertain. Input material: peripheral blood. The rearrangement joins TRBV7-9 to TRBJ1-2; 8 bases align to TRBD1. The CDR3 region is CASSPWTGPNYGYTF. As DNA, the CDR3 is TGTGCCAGCAGCCCATGGACAGGGCCCAACTATGGCTACACCTTC. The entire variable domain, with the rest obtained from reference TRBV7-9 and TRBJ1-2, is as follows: DTGVSQNPRHKITKRGQNVTFRCDPISEHNRLYWYRQTLGQGPEFLTYFQNEAQLEKSRLLSDRFSAERPKGSFSTLEIQRTEQGDSAMYLCASSPWTGPNYGYTFGSGTRLTVV.